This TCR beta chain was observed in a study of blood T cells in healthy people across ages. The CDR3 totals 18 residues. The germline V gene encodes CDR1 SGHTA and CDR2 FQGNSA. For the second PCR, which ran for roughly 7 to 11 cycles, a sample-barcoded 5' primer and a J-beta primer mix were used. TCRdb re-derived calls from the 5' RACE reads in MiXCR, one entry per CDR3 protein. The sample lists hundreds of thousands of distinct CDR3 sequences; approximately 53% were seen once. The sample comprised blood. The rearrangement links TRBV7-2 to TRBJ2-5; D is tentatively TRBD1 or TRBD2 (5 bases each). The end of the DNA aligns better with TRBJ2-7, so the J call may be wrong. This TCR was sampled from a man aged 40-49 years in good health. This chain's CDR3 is CASSLAQGRGPLNHEQYF. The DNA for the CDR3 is TGTGCCAGCAGCTTAGCTCAGGGAAGGGGACCCCTCAACCACGAGCAGTACTTC.